This T cell receptor (beta chain) was captured by sequencing in a study of blood T cell repertoires in COVID-19. The CDR3 runs 16 residues. Per the germline V gene, CDR1 is SGDLS and CDR2 is YYNGEE. Trimming took 4 bases from V and 2 from J; bases not matched to a gene: 11. This clone is a singleton in its sample. Only in-frame clones appear in the TCRdb table, and some are missing; sequencing was by immunoSEQ multiplex PCR. The sample lists nearly 50,000 clones, about 85% seen once, with 12% to 15% in the top ten. This clonotype was sampled from a human donor in a cohort sampled during active COVID-19. The chain carries TRBV9 and TRBJ2-7, with 8 nucleotides matching TRBD1. Sequencing was carried out using peripheral blood. In DNA form, the CDR3 reads TGTGCCAGCAGCCCGAAACGGGGGACAGGCCCCTACGAGCAGTACTTC. This translates into CASSPKRGTGPYEQYF.